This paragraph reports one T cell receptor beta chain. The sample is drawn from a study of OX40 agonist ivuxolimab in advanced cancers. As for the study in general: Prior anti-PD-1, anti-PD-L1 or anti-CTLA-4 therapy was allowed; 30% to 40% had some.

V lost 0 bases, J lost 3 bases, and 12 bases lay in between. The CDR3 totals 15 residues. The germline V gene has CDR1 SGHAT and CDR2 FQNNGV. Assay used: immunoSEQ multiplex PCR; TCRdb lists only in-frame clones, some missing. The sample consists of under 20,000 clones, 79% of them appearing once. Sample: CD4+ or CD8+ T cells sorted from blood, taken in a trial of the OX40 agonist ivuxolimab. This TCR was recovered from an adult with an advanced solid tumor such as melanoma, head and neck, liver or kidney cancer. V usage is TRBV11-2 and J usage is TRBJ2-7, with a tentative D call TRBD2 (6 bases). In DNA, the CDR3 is TGTGCCAGCAGCTTAGATGGGGGTAGCGGCTACGAGCAGTACTTC. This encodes CASSLDGGSGYEQYF.